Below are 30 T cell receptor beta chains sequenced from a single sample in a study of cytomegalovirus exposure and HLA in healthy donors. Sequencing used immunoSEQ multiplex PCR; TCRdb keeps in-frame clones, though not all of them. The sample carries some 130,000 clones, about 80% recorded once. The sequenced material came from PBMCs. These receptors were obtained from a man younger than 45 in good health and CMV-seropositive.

The DNA of the CDR3 is TGTGCCAGCAGTCCTATAATAGGAGGCTTGAGTGCAGATACGCAGTATTTT. It translates to CASSPIIGGLSADTQYF. The chain couples TRBV27 to TRBJ2-3, with D tentatively TRBD2 (5 bases). Per germline, CDR1 MNHEY and CDR2 SMNVEV (reference sequence). The germline V and J ends were trimmed by 5 bases and 4 bases, with 22 bases remaining between them. This CDR3 spans 17 amino acids.

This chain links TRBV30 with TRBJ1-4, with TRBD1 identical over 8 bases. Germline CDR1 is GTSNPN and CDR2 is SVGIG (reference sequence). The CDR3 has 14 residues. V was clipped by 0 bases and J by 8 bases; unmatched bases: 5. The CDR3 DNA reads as TGTGCCTGGAGTGTGATTGACAGGGGCGAAAAACTGTTTTTT. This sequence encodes CAWSVIDRGEKLFF.

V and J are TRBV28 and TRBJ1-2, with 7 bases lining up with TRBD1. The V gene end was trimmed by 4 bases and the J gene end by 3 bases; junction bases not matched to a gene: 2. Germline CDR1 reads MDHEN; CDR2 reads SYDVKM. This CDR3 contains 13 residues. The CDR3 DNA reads TGTGCCAGCAGTTCGGGACAGTACTATGGCTACACCTTC. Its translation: CASSSGQYYGYTF.

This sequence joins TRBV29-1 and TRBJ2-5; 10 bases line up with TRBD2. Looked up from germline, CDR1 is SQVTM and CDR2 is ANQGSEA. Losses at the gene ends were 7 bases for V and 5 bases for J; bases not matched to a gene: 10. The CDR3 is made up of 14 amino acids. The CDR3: CSADQREGYETQYF. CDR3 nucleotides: TGCAGCGCTGACCAGCGGGAGGGATACGAGACCCAGTACTTC.

In DNA form, the CDR3 reads TGTGCCAGCAGCTTAGGAGGTTCCGGCAGGGCAGAGACCCAGTACTTC. It yields the protein CASSLGGSGRAETQYF. The V and J genes are TRBV13 and TRBJ2-5, with a weak D call TRBD1 (5 bases). This CDR3 is built from 16 residues. Per the germline V gene, CDR1 is PRHDT and CDR2 is FYEKMQ (reference sequence). With 0 bases removed from V and 4 bases from J, the gap between germline ends came to 15 bases.

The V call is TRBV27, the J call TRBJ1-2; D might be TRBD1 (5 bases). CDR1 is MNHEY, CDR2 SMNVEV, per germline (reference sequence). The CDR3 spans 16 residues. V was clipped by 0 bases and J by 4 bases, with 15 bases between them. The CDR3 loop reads CASSLSEEGSTYGYTF. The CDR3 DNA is TGTGCCAGCAGTTTATCGGAGGAGGGGTCCACCTATGGCTACACCTTC.

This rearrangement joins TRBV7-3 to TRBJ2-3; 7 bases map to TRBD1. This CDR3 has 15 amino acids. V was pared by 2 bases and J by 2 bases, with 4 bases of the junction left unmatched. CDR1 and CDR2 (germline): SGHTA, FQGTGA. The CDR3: CASSLEQGPTDTQYF. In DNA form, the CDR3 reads TGTGCCAGCAGCTTAGAACAGGGGCCCACAGATACGCAGTATTTT.

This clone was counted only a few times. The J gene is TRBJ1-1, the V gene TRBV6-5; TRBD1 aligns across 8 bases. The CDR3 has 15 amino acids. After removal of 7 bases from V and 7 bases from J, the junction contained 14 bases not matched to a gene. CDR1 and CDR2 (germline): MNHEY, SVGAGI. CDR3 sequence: CASIPGGQGAGEAFF. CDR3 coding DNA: TGTGCCAGCATCCCAGGGGGCCAGGGGGCAGGTGAAGCTTTCTTT.

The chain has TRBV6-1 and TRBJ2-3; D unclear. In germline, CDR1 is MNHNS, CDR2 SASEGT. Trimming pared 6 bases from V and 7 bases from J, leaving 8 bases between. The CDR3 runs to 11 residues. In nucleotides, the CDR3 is TGTGCCAGCAGAATGGGCTATACGCAGTATTTT. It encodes CASRMGYTQYF.

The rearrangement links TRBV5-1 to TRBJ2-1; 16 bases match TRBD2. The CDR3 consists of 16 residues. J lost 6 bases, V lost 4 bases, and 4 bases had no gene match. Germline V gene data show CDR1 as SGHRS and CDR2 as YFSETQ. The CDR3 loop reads CASSPGLAGGGNEQFF. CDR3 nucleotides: TGCGCCAGCAGCCCGGGACTAGCGGGGGGGGGCAATGAGCAGTTCTTC.

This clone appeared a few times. In DNA form, the CDR3 reads TGTGCCAGTAGAGAGATGACAAGCTACTCCTACAATGAGCAGTTCTTC. It encodes CASREMTSYSYNEQFF. This chain uses TRBV19 with TRBJ2-1; D remains unclear. Trimming shortened V by 6 bases and J by 0 bases, and 15 bases separated the two germline ends. CDR1 is LNHDA and CDR2 is SQIVND in the germline V gene (reference sequence). This CDR3 is built from 16 residues.

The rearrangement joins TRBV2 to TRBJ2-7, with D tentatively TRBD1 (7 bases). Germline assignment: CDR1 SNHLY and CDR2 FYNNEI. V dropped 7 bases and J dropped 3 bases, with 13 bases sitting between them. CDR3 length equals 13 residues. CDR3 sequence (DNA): TGTGCCAGCAACAGGGGAGGAATCTACGAGCAGTACTTC. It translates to CASNRGGIYEQYF.

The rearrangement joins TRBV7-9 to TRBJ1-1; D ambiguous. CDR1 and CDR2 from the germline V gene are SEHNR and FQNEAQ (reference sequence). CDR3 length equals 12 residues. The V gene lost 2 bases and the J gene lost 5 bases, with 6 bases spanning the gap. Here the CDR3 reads CASSLSGTEAFF. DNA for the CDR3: TGTGCCAGCAGCTTATCGGGGACTGAAGCTTTCTTT.

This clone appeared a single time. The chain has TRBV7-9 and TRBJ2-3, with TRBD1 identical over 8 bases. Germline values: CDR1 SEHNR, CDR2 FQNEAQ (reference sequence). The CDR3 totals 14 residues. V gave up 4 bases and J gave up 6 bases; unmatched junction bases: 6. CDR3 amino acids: CASSWTGPEDTQYF. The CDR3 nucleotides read TGTGCCAGCAGCTGGACAGGGCCCGAGGATACGCAGTATTTT.

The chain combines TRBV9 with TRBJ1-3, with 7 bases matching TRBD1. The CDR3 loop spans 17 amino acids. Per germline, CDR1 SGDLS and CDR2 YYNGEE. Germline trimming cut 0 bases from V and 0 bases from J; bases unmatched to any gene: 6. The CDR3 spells CASSVESSGGSGNTIYF. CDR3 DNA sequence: TGTGCCAGCAGCGTAGAGTCGTCAGGGGGCTCTGGAAACACCATATATTTT.

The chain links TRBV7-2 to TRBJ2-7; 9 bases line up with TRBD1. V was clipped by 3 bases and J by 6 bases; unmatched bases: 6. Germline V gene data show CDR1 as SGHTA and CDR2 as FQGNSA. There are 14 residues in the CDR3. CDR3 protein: CASSLTGTGTEQYF. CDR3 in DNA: TGTGCCAGCAGCTTGACCGGGACAGGGACCGAGCAGTACTTC.

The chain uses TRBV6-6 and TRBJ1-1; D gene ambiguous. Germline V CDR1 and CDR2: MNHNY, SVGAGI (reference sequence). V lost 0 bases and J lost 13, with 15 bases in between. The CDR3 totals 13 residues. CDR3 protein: CASSYSQDLMVFF. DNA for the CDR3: TGTGCCAGCAGTTACTCGCAGGATCTCATGGTTTTCTTT.

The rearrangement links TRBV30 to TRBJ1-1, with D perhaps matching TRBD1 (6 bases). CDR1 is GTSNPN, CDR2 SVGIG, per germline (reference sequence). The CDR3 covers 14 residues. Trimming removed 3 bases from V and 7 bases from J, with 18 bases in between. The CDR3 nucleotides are TGTGCCTGGAGGGAGCCGGGACAAAGCTTTGAAGCTTTCTTT. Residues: CAWREPGQSFEAFF.

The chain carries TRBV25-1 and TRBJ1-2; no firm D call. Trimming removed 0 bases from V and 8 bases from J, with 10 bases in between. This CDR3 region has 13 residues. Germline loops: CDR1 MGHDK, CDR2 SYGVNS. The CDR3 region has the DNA TGTGCCAGCAGTGAATATCCAGGCCGCGGCTACACCTTC. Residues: CASSEYPGRGYTF.

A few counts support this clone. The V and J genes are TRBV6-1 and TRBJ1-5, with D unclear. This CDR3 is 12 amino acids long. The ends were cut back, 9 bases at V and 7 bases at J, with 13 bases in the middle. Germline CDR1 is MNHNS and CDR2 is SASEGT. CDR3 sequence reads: CASTFRGQPQHF. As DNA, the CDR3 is TGTGCCAGTACTTTCCGAGGGCAGCCCCAGCATTTT.

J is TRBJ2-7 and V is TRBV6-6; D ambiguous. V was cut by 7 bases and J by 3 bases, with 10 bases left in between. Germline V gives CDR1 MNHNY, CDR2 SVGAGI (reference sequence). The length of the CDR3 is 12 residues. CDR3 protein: CASKAGNYEQYF. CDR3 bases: TGTGCCAGCAAGGCAGGCAACTACGAGCAGTACTTC.

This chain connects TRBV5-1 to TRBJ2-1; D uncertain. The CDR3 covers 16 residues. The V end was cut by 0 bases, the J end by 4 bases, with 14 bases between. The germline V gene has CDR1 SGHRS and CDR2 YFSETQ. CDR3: CASSLDTLGPYNEQFF. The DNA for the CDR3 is TGCGCCAGCAGCTTGGACACCCTGGGCCCGTACAATGAGCAGTTCTTC.

The CDR3 is CASSLEGQGGAEAFF. In DNA form, the CDR3 reads TGTGCCAGCAGCTTAGAGGGACAGGGGGGAGCTGAAGCTTTCTTT. V is TRBV7-9 and J is TRBJ1-1, with 11 bases fitting TRBD1. CDR1 and CDR2 from the germline V gene are SEHNR and FQNEAQ (reference sequence). Trimming took 1 base from V and 6 from J; bases not matched to a gene: 4. This CDR3 comprises 15 residues.

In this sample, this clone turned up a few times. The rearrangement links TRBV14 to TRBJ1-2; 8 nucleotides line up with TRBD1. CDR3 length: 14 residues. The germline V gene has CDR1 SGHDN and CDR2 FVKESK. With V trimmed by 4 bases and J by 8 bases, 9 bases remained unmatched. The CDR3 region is CASSLDRGQGGYTF. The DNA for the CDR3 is TGTGCCAGCAGCCTCGACAGGGGCCAGGGGGGCTACACCTTC.

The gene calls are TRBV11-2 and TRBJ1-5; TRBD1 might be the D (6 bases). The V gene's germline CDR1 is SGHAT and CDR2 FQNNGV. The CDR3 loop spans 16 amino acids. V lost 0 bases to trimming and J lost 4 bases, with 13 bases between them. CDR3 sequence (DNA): TGTGCCAGCAGCTTAGATTACGGGGGGGCGAATCAGCCCCAGCATTTT. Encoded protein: CASSLDYGGANQPQHF.

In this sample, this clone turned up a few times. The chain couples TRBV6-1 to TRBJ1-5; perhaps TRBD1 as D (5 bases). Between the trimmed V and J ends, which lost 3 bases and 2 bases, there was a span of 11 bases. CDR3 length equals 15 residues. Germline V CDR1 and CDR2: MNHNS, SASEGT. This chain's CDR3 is CASSDQGNGNQPQHF. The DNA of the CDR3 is TGTGCCAGCAGTGACCAGGGCAATGGCAATCAGCCCCAGCATTTT.

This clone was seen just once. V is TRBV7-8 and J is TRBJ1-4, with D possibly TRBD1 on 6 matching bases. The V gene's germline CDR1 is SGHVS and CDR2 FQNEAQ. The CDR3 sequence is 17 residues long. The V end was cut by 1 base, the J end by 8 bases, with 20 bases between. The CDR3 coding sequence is TGTGCCAGCAGCTTAGAAAGTTCATCCAGGGGTGGCGAAAAACTGTTTTTT. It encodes CASSLESSSRGGEKLFF.

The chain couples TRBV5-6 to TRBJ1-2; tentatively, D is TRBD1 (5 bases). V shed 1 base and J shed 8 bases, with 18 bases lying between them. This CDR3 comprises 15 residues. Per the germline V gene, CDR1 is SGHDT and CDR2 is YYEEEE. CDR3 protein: CASSLIIGGAGGYTF. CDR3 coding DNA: TGTGCCAGCAGCTTGATTATCGGTGGGGCCGGGGGCTACACCTTC.

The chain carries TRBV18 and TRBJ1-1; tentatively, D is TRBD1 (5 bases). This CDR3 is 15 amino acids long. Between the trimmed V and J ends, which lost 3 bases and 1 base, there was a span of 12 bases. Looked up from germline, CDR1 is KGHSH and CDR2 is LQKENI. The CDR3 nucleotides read TGTGCCAGCTCACCCCAGGAGGGGAGGAACACTGAAGCTTTCTTT. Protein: CASSPQEGRNTEAFF.

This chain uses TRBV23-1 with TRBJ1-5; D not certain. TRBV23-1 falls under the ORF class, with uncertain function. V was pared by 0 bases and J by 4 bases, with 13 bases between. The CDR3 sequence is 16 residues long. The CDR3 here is CASSQSWRNRNQPQHF. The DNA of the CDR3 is TGCGCCAGCAGTCAATCTTGGCGGAATAGGAATCAGCCCCAGCATTTT.